A single sample gave rise to the 9 T cell receptor beta chains below, sequenced in a study of blood T cell repertoires in COVID-19. Clones were sequenced by immunoSEQ multiplex PCR, and TCRdb holds only the in-frame ones, with some missing. The sample contains fewer than 65,000 clones, 80% to 95% of which appear only once. Sequencing input: peripheral blood. Receptors were obtained from a man aged 45-65 years with acute or convalescent COVID-19.

V usage is TRBV2 and J usage is TRBJ2-1, with D possibly TRBD2 on 6 matching bases. Trimming took 4 bases from V and 3 from J, leaving 10 bases between them. Germline CDR1 reads SNHLY; CDR2 reads FYNNEI. The CDR3 runs to 14 residues. The CDR3 coding sequence is TGTGCCAGCAGTGCCGGGGGAGACTACAATGAGCAGTTCTTC. Encoded protein: CASSAGGDYNEQFF.

This clone was seen only once. CDR3 sequence (DNA): TGTGCCACCAGTTGGACTAGCGGGAACTTACACACCGTGGGGCAGTTCTTC. It translates to CATSWTSGNLHTVGQFF. The rearrangement links TRBV24-1 to TRBJ2-1; 12 bases align to TRBD2. Germline loops: CDR1 KGHDR, CDR2 SFDVKD. Unmatched junction bases numbered 17, after V lost 6 bases and J lost 12 bases. This CDR3 is 17 amino acids long.

The chain has TRBV2 and TRBJ1-1; 7 bases agree with TRBD1. There are 13 residues in the CDR3. Germline V lookup: CDR1 SNHLY, CDR2 FYNNEI. V dropped 11 bases and J dropped 1; count of bases not matched to a gene: 7. CDR3: CAGRGDRNTEAFF. CDR3 nucleotides: TGTGCCGGGAGAGGGGACAGGAACACTGAAGCTTTCTTT.

This clone has more than one count but fewer than ten. V gene TRBV4-1 combines with J gene TRBJ2-7, with 8 bases lining up with TRBD2. The CDR3 consists of 17 residues. V lost 1 base and J lost 2; bases outside the gene matches: 10. The germline gives CDR1 MGHRA, CDR2 YSYEKL. CDR3 sequence (DNA): TGCGCCAGCAGCCAAGTTACTAGCGGTGCCGGACCCTACGAGCAGTACTTC. Its translation: CASSQVTSGAGPYEQYF.

The V call is TRBV5-6, the J call TRBJ1-6; maybe TRBD1 (6 bases). The germline V gene encodes CDR1 SGHDT and CDR2 YYEEEE. The V gene lost 6 bases and the J gene lost 0 bases, with 13 bases spanning the gap. The CDR3 sequence is 16 residues long. DNA for the CDR3: TGTGCCAGCAACCCGGGGGGGCTCTCCTATAATTCACCCCTCCACTTT. Translating gives CASNPGGLSYNSPLHF. The full variable domain, rest sourced from reference TRBV5-6 and TRBJ1-6, is DAGVTQSPTHLIKTRGQQVTLRCSPKSGHDTVSWYQQALGQGPQFIFQYYEEEERQRGNFPDRFSGHQFPNYSSELNVNALLLGDSALYLCASNPGGLSYNSPLHFGNGTRLTVT.

This sequence joins TRBV12-5 and TRBJ1-2; 9 nucleotides align to TRBD1. The V and J ends lost 6 bases and 8 bases, in that order; junction bases with no gene match: 10. The CDR3 runs 14 residues. CDR1 and CDR2 from the germline V gene are LGHNT and FRNRAP. DNA of the CDR3: TGTGCTAGTGGCCCCTCCGGGACAGGGTTAGGCTACACCTTC. Translated, it gives CASGPSGTGLGYTF.

As DNA, the CDR3 is TGTGCCAGCAGCTACCGGGACAGGGTATCCTACGAGCAGTACTTC. Residues: CASSYRDRVSYEQYF. The chain combines TRBV2 with TRBJ2-7; 9 bases are a match to TRBD1. The germline V gene encodes CDR1 SNHLY and CDR2 FYNNEI. The J segment lost 1 base and the V segment lost 6 bases, leaving 7 bases of the junction unmatched. This CDR3 spans 15 amino acids.

This rearrangement joins TRBV5-1 to TRBJ1-2; D is ambiguous. The CDR3 is made up of 15 amino acids. Trimming removed 4 bases from V and 8 bases from J, with 21 bases in between. CDR1 and CDR2 (germline): SGHRS, YFSETQ. The CDR3 loop is CASSPGGNTMDGYTF. The CDR3 DNA reads TGCGCCAGCAGCCCGGGCGGGAACACTATGGACGGCTACACCTTC.

This clone has more than one count but fewer than ten. The V and J genes are TRBV12-3 or TRBV12-4 and TRBJ1-4; D might be TRBD1 (6 bases). The CDR3 runs to 13 residues. V lost 6 bases and J lost 7, with 12 bases in between. The CDR3 region is CASSRGNGEKLFF. The DNA of the CDR3 is TGTGCCAGCAGCAGGGGCAACGGTGAAAAACTGTTTTTT.